Listed here are 3 T cell receptor beta chains from one sample, sequenced in a study of siplizumab effects on memory and regulatory T cells. The method was immunoSEQ multiplex PCR; TCRdb's version includes in-frame clones alone and lacks a portion of them. Altogether about 99,000 clones are present, over 90% being singletons, with the ten largest covering roughly 0.64%. The sequenced material came from Tregs sorted from blood. The source is a human donor in good health.

The chain is built from TRBV7-9 and TRBJ2-1; perhaps D is TRBD1 or TRBD2 (5 bases each). The CDR3 loop spans 11 amino acids. The V gene lost 3 bases and the J gene lost 8 bases, with 5 bases spanning the gap. Germline V gene data show CDR1 as SEHNR and CDR2 as FQNEAQ (reference sequence). The CDR3 spells CASSLGDEQFF. The CDR3 DNA sequence: TGTGCCAGCAGCTTGGGGGATGAGCAGTTCTTC. Drawing the rest from reference TRBV7-9 and TRBJ2-1, the complete variable domain is DTGVSQNPRHKITKRGQNVTFRCDPISEHNRLYWYRQTLGQGPEFLTYFQNEAQLEKSRLLSDRFSAERPKGSFSTLEIQRTEQGDSAMYLCASSLGDEQFFGPGTRLTVL.

This clone appeared a single time. This chain connects TRBV20-1 to TRBJ1-1; D might be TRBD1 (5 bases). V was clipped by 6 bases and J by 3 bases, with 8 bases between them. Looked up from germline, CDR1 is DFQATT and CDR2 is SNEGSKA (reference sequence). The CDR3 consists of 11 residues. In DNA, the CDR3 is TGCAGTGCGCTCAGGGACACTGAAGCTTTCTTT. Its protein is CSALRDTEAFF.

The chain combines TRBV11-2 with TRBJ2-3, with D perhaps being TRBD1 or TRBD2 (6 bases each). Per germline, CDR1 SGHAT and CDR2 FQNNGV. The CDR3 totals 16 residues. Trimming stripped 5 bases from V and 1 base from J, with 16 bases between. CDR3: CASSPGFGGRTDTQYF. CDR3 nucleotide sequence: TGTGCCAGCAGCCCGGGGTTTGGGGGGCGCACAGATACGCAGTATTTT. The full variable domain, its missing parts supplied by reference TRBV11-2 and TRBJ2-3, is EAGVAQSPRYKIIEKRQSVAFWCNPISGHATLYWYQQILGQGPKLLIQFQNNGVVDDSQLPKDRFSAERLKGVDSTLKIQPAKLEDSAVYLCASSPGFGGRTDTQYFGPGTRLTVL.